This T cell receptor beta chain was observed in a study of cytomegalovirus exposure and HLA in healthy donors. Points from the study as a whole: As a later analysis showed, a missense DCLRE1C variant was linked to trimming of TCR beta V- and J-genes.

With V trimmed by 3 bases and J by 3 bases, 8 bases remained unmatched. CDR1 and CDR2 from the germline V gene are MGHRA and YSYEKL. The length of the CDR3 is 16 residues. As to this clone: Its target is unknown.

PCR involved 60 Vbeta and 13 Jbeta primers. The method was immunoSEQ multiplex PCR; TCRdb's version includes in-frame clones alone and lacks a portion of them. The table lists 150,000 to 200,000 clones, roughly 79% of them singletons. The chain couples TRBV4-1 to TRBJ1-5, with TRBD1 identical over 7 bases. The sequenced sample was PBMCs. This TCR was recovered from a man in his forties in good health and CMV-seronegative. CDR3 loop: CASSHIPGTDNQPQHF. CDR3 bases: TGCGCCAGCAGCCACATTCCAGGGACAGACAATCAGCCCCAGCATTTT.